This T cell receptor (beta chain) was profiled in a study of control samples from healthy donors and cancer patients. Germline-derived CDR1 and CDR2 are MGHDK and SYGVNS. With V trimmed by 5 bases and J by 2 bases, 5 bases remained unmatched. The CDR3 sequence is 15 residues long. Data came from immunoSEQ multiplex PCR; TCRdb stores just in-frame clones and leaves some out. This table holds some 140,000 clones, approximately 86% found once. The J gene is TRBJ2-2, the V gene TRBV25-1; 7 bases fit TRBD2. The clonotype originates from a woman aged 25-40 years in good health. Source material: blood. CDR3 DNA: TGTGCCAGCAGTTTGGCTAGCGGAAACACCGGGGAGCTGTTTTTT. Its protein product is CASSLASGNTGELFF.